This is a list of T cell receptor beta chains from one sample in a study of T cells in Graves' hyperthyroidism and ophthalmopathy. TCRdb itself ran the multiplex PCR reads through MiXCR, one entry per CDR3 protein. Among hundreds of thousands of distinct CDR3 sequences listed, 11% to 15% were seen once. The specimen sequenced was blood. These receptors were obtained from a woman aged 40 to 50 with Graves' hyperthyroidism. Both conserved end residues are part of each CDR3. Each record gives: J gene, V gene, D gene, clone size, CDR3 DNA, CDR3 protein. The D gene is left open where the match is weak. Part of the rows lack a size; the others show once, few, many or a class for expanded clones.

j_gene: TRBJ2-2; v_gene: TRBV20-1; d_gene: TRBD1; abundance: many; CDR3nt: TGCAGTGCTAGGGACAGGGTTGGGACCGGGGAGCTGTTTTTT; CDR3aa: CSARDRVGTGELFF
j_gene: TRBJ2-2; v_gene: TRBV2; d_gene: -; abundance: many; CDR3nt: TGTGCCAGCAGCGGGACACTGAACACCGGGGAGCTGTTTTTT; CDR3aa: CASSGTLNTGELFF
j_gene: TRBJ2-7; v_gene: TRBV6-1; d_gene: -; abundance: many; CDR3nt: TGTGCCAGCAAGGGAGGCTCCTACGAGCAGTACTTC; CDR3aa: CASKGGSYEQYF
j_gene: TRBJ2-1; v_gene: TRBV20-1; d_gene: -; abundance: -; CDR3nt: TGCAGTGCTTGGACAGACAGCTCCTACAATGAGCAGTTCTTC; CDR3aa: CSAWTDSSYNEQFF
j_gene: TRBJ2-1; v_gene: TRBV18; d_gene: -; abundance: many; CDR3nt: TGTGCCAGCTCACCGTTCAGCAACAATGAGCAGTTCTTC; CDR3aa: CASSPFSNNEQFF
j_gene: TRBJ2-2; v_gene: TRBV12-3/TRBV12-4; d_gene: -; abundance: -; CDR3nt: TGTGCCAGCAGTCCTCATAACACTGCCGCGAACACCGGGGAGCTGTTTTTT; CDR3aa: CASSPHNTAANTGELFF
j_gene: TRBJ1-1; v_gene: TRBV28; d_gene: -; abundance: many; CDR3nt: TGTGCCAGCAGTTTGCTTGGGGAGGGCAACACTGAAGCTTTCTTT; CDR3aa: CASSLLGEGNTEAFF
j_gene: TRBJ2-1; v_gene: TRBV4-2; d_gene: TRBD2; abundance: -; CDR3nt: TGTGCCAGCAGCCAGCGGGGGGCCAATGAGCAGTTCTTC; CDR3aa: CASSQRGANEQFF
j_gene: TRBJ2-5; v_gene: TRBV6-2/TRBV6-3; d_gene: -; abundance: many; CDR3nt: TGTGCCAGCAGTTACGGCTCGACAGACCAAGAGACCCAGTACTTC; CDR3aa: CASSYGSTDQETQYF
j_gene: TRBJ2-3; v_gene: TRBV28; d_gene: TRBD2; abundance: many; CDR3nt: TGTGCCAGCGAGCGGGGGGACTACACAGATACGCAGTATTTT; CDR3aa: CASERGDYTDTQYF
j_gene: TRBJ2-7; v_gene: TRBV5-1; d_gene: TRBD1; abundance: many; CDR3nt: TGCGCCAGCAGCTTGGCCGGGACAGGGAACGGCTACGAGCAGTACTTC; CDR3aa: CASSLAGTGNGYEQYF
j_gene: TRBJ1-2; v_gene: TRBV29-1; d_gene: -; abundance: -; CDR3nt: TGCAGCGTTGACTTAGCAGGGAAGAACTATGGCTACACCTTC; CDR3aa: CSVDLAGKNYGYTF
j_gene: TRBJ1-5; v_gene: TRBV28; d_gene: TRBD1; abundance: many; CDR3nt: TGTGCCAGCAACCCTCAAACCAGGGGGCGAGATCAGCCCCAGCATTTT; CDR3aa: CASNPQTRGRDQPQHF
j_gene: TRBJ1-1; v_gene: TRBV6-1; d_gene: -; abundance: -; CDR3nt: TGTGCCAGCAGCCCGGACATATTGAACACTGAAGCTTTCTTT; CDR3aa: CASSPDILNTEAFF
j_gene: TRBJ2-7; v_gene: TRBV7-2; d_gene: TRBD2; abundance: many; CDR3nt: TGTGCCAGCAGCCCTAGACTAGCGGGACTCTCCTACGAGCAGTACTTC; CDR3aa: CASSPRLAGLSYEQYF
j_gene: TRBJ2-7; v_gene: TRBV6-1; d_gene: TRBD1; abundance: -; CDR3nt: TGTGCCAGCAGATTCGGACAGGGGGGGTTCTACGAGCAGTACTTC; CDR3aa: CASRFGQGGFYEQYF
j_gene: TRBJ2-6; v_gene: TRBV6-1; d_gene: TRBD1; abundance: many; CDR3nt: TGTGCCAGCAGTGAAAGTAGGGGGCTGGGGGCCAACGTCCTGACTTTC; CDR3aa: CASSESRGLGANVLTF
j_gene: TRBJ2-2; v_gene: TRBV9; d_gene: TRBD2; abundance: many; CDR3nt: TGTGCCAGCAGCGTAGAATCTCTGGCTAGCGGGTCGAACACCGGGGAGCTGTTTTTT; CDR3aa: CASSVESLASGSNTGELFF
j_gene: TRBJ2-3; v_gene: TRBV11-1; d_gene: -; abundance: -; CDR3nt: TGTGCCAGCAGCTTAGTGGGAGGCGACACAGATACGCAGTATTTT; CDR3aa: CASSLVGGDTDTQYF
j_gene: TRBJ2-7; v_gene: TRBV7-6; d_gene: TRBD1; abundance: many; CDR3nt: TGTGCCAGCAGCCGTGGGACAGGGGGCGTGGGGACCTACGAGCAGTACTTC; CDR3aa: CASSRGTGGVGTYEQYF
j_gene: TRBJ1-2; v_gene: TRBV5-1; d_gene: -; abundance: many; CDR3nt: TGCGCCAGCAGCTTGGTTGTGAGTGGTGGCTATGGCTACACCTTC; CDR3aa: CASSLVVSGGYGYTF
j_gene: TRBJ1-5; v_gene: TRBV19; d_gene: -; abundance: -; CDR3nt: TGTGCCAGTAGTCCCCAGTCCGGAGGTGCCCAGCATTTT; CDR3aa: CASSPQSGGAQHF
j_gene: TRBJ2-1; v_gene: TRBV29-1; d_gene: -; abundance: -; CDR3nt: TGCAGCGCTCTAGGGCAGTTCGTTACCTTGTCCTCCTACAATGAGCAGTTCTTC; CDR3aa: CSALGQFVTLSSYNEQFF
j_gene: TRBJ2-7; v_gene: TRBV12-3/TRBV12-4; d_gene: -; abundance: many; CDR3nt: TGTGCCAGCAGCCAAGGTGGGGACGCCCGCGAGCAGTACTTC; CDR3aa: CASSQGGDAREQYF
j_gene: TRBJ1-1; v_gene: TRBV3-1; d_gene: -; abundance: many; CDR3nt: TGTGCCAGCAGTAGGGCCATGATCACTGAAGCTTTCTTT; CDR3aa: CASSRAMITEAFF
j_gene: TRBJ2-3; v_gene: TRBV29-1; d_gene: -; abundance: many; CDR3nt: TGCAGCGTTGACGGCATTAGCACAGATACGCAGTATTTT; CDR3aa: CSVDGISTDTQYF
j_gene: TRBJ1-1; v_gene: TRBV12-3/TRBV12-4; d_gene: TRBD1; abundance: many; CDR3nt: TGTGCCATCCTGACAGGGAGTCTGAACACTGAAGCTTTCTTT; CDR3aa: CAILTGSLNTEAFF
j_gene: TRBJ1-1; v_gene: TRBV29-1; d_gene: -; abundance: -; CDR3nt: TGCAGCGTCCAAGTCCCGGCACTCTCGAGGACTGAAGCTTTCTTT; CDR3aa: CSVQVPALSRTEAFF